The present TCR beta chain was sequenced within a study of blood T cell repertoires in COVID-19. Study-level information: Acute and convalescent COVID-19 specimens originated in the United States, Italy and Spain.

Assay used: immunoSEQ multiplex PCR; TCRdb lists only in-frame clones, some missing. Here the sample spans over 250,000 clones, less than 90% being singletons. V lost 6 bases and J lost 4, with 18 bases in between. Germline assignment: CDR1 WNHNN and CDR2 SYGVQD (reference sequence). The CDR3 is made up of 15 amino acids. The Seattle patients, enrolled during active infection, were followed longitudinally. This receptor was identified in a woman in her seventies with COVID-19, enrolled during active disease. V usage is TRBV10-1 and J usage is TRBJ2-5; tentatively, D is TRBD2 (7 bases). Sequencing was carried out using peripheral blood. Here the CDR3 DNA reads TGCGCCAGCAGCAGGAGAGGGGGGGCGGGAGAGACCCAGTACTTC. Its protein product is CASSRRGGAGETQYF.